These T cell receptor beta chains were read from a single sample in a study of OX40 agonist ivuxolimab in advanced cancers. Assay: immunoSEQ multiplex PCR; the TCRdb copy retains only in-frame clones and omits some. The repertoire has 80,000 to 90,000 clones, approximately 79% of them found once; the top ten carry approximately 1.7%. The input for sequencing was CD4+ or CD8+ T cells sorted from blood, taken in a trial of the OX40 agonist ivuxolimab. These receptors all come from an adult with an advanced solid tumor such as melanoma, head and neck, liver or kidney cancer. Each CDR3 is given with its conserved first and last residue. D genes are given only for firm matches.

TRBV4-2	TRBJ2-7	NA	TGTGCCAGCAGCCAAGACAGGGATTCCGAGCAGTACTTC	CASSQDRDSEQYF
TRBV30	TRBJ1-2	NA	TGTGCCTGGAAAGACCAGTCGGGCCCTTACACCTTC	CAWKDQSGPYTF
TRBV7-9	TRBJ2-7	NA	TGTGCCAGCACCCTAGGAGGCCTATCCTACGAGCAGTACTTC	CASTLGGLSYEQYF
TRBV5-5	TRBJ1-1	NA	TGTGCCAGCAGCTTGGAGGTCAGGCCGGGTGTGGATGAAGCTTTCTTT	CASSLEVRPGVDEAFF
TRBV4-1	TRBJ1-5	NA	TGCGCCAGCAGCCAAGTAGGGGAAGGCGCCAATCAGCCCCAGCATTTT	CASSQVGEGANQPQHF
TRBV18	TRBJ2-7	NA	TGTGCCAGCTCCAACCGGCAGGGTTACGAGCAGTACTTC	CASSNRQGYEQYF
TRBV7-9	TRBJ2-5	TRBD2	TGTGCCAGCAGCTTGCAGCGGGGAGAGACCCAGTACTTC	CASSLQRGETQYF
TRBV18	TRBJ2-7	NA	TGTGCCAGCTCACCCTCCATGGGGGGCCTTAGCTCCTACGAGCAGTACTTC	CASSPSMGGLSSYEQYF
TRBV28	TRBJ2-2	TRBD2	TGTGCCAGCTGGCGGGGGGGGACGAACACCGGGGAGCTGTTTTTT	CASWRGGTNTGELFF
TRBV5-4	TRBJ1-4	NA	TGTGCCAGCAGCTTGGCCGGCAGGTTGGAAGAAAAACTGTTTTTT	CASSLAGRLEEKLFF
TRBV2	TRBJ2-7	NA	TGTGCCAGCAGTGAAGTGGAGACCTACGAGCAGTACTTC	CASSEVETYEQYF